This is a list of T cell receptor beta chains from one sample in a study of control samples from healthy donors and cancer patients. Assay used: immunoSEQ multiplex PCR; TCRdb lists only in-frame clones, some missing. The sample has around 150,000 clones, around nine tenths seen once. The specimen was blood. These receptors came from a man aged 25 to 45 in good health. CDR3s leave out the opening cysteine and the closing phenylalanine or tryptophan.

v_call cdr3_aa
TRBV2 ASTSAMDGSPLH
TRBV5-4 ASSLVRGSSYEQY
TRBV9 ASSVEGRGAYEQY
TRBV7-6 ASSLVLFLQGGGETQY
TRBV12-2 ASPSWGGRAEAF
TRBV6-2/TRBV6-3 ASSYAVRYGYT
TRBV19 ASSPSRTGGDYGYT
TRBV14 ASSRPGQGFTDTQY
TRBV3-1/TRBV3-2 ASSQSGAEKTQY
TRBV29-1 SALGGYTEAF
TRBV27 ASSSQGRWYEQY
TRBV7-2 ASSPQRTASYEQY
TRBV24-1 ATSDSGSGYGYT
TRBV3-1/TRBV3-2 ASSQGWTGGRTGELF
TRBV25-1 ASVRNTEAF
TRBV29-1 SVEWGGGGKGYT
TRBV10-3 AISRLAGLNNEQF
TRBV12-3/TRBV12-4 ASRTDRGQTQY
TRBV12-2 ASRLVISPPYNEQF
TRBV5-1 ASSWGLPENTEAF
TRBV5-1 ASSGTSGGARETQY
TRBV7-8 ASSSRAGVNNEQF
TRBV11-2 ASSFRLAGNEQF
TRBV3-1/TRBV3-2 ASSQLKETQY
TRBV6-5 ASSLGRDTQY
TRBV28 ASSSAGPDTQY
TRBV5-1 ASSFSLSNTGELF
TRBV10-2 ASRGTGSDEQF
TRBV7-9 ASSAQGGAYGYT
TRBV27 ASSLVPVGTDTQY
TRBV18 ASSPLESETQY
TRBV6-5 ASSYIGGRGNTIY
TRBV7-2 ASSLGPTNEKLF
TRBV27 ASSPTTHYGYT